This T cell receptor (beta chain) was documented in a study of blood T cell repertoires in COVID-19. Here immunoSEQ multiplex PCR was the method, and the copy in TCRdb shows in-frame clones only, minus some. In the table there are roughly 260,000 clones, about 88% of which are singletons. The CDR3 consists of 13 residues. V lost 6 bases to trimming and J lost 0 bases, with 9 bases between them. CDR1 and CDR2 from the germline V gene are ENHRY and SYGVKD. This chain joins TRBV10-3 and TRBJ2-7; tentatively, D is TRBD2 (5 bases). Sequenced sample: peripheral blood. The origin of this receptor is a man aged 60 to 69 who had recovered from COVID-19. CDR3 sequence reads: CAIRRESSYEQYF. CDR3 nucleotides: TGTGCCATCAGGAGGGAGAGCTCCTACGAGCAGTACTTC.